A selection of T cell receptor beta chains follows, all from one sample in a study of cytomegalovirus exposure and HLA in healthy donors. Sequencing was performed with immunoSEQ multiplex PCR; in TCRdb, only in-frame clones are kept and a portion is missing. The table has 77,000 or so clones, roughly 80% seen once; the top ten hold roughly 7.2%. The sequenced sample was PBMCs. The receptors were gathered from a woman aged 40-49 years in good health and CMV-seronegative. Both conserved end residues are part of each CDR3. Each record gives: CDR3 protein, clone size, V gene. Clone size appears in some rows only: once, few, many, or a class for an expanded clone.

CDR3 protein: CATSRGGTGAQEQFF
clone size: NA
V gene: TRBV15

CDR3 protein: CSFGGTDTQYF
clone size: NA
V gene: TRBV20-1

CDR3 protein: CASNHRTGGYEQYF
clone size: NA
V gene: TRBV11-2

CDR3 protein: CASRASGGGWTQYF
clone size: NA
V gene: TRBV2

CDR3 protein: CASSQDEPGLPKNIQYF
clone size: NA
V gene: TRBV14

CDR3 protein: CASSQEASVPSYEQYF
clone size: NA
V gene: TRBV4-3

CDR3 protein: CASSFDRVGGYTF
clone size: NA
V gene: TRBV2

CDR3 protein: CASSQDPGLAGLLGETQYF
clone size: few
V gene: TRBV4-1

CDR3 protein: CASSQQAQETQYF
clone size: few
V gene: TRBV7-2

CDR3 protein: CASSPDRVRQPQHF
clone size: NA
V gene: TRBV6-5

CDR3 protein: CASSTGGSGEKLFF
clone size: NA
V gene: TRBV5-1

CDR3 protein: CASSFGTDYGYTF
clone size: few
V gene: TRBV9

CDR3 protein: CASSLAQGYSGNTIYF
clone size: NA
V gene: TRBV11-2

CDR3 protein: CAISLYDEKLFF
clone size: NA
V gene: TRBV5-4

CDR3 protein: CASSQLTGGSGEQYF
clone size: NA
V gene: TRBV4-1

CDR3 protein: CASSIGLGTGYGYTF
clone size: once
V gene: TRBV19

CDR3 protein: CASSSIGVAGNTEAFF
clone size: NA
V gene: TRBV5-4

CDR3 protein: CASSPSYEQYF
clone size: NA
V gene: TRBV6-1

CDR3 protein: CAFHGQGMAFF
clone size: NA
V gene: TRBV30

CDR3 protein: CASSSRESSYNEQFF
clone size: NA
V gene: TRBV5-1

CDR3 protein: CASSLDGTSGASNEQFF
clone size: NA
V gene: TRBV11-3

CDR3 protein: CASSLVVRRGNTEAFF
clone size: few
V gene: TRBV5-4

CDR3 protein: CASSPLRGANVLTF
clone size: few
V gene: TRBV7-2

CDR3 protein: CATSRGGRGYNEQFF
clone size: NA
V gene: TRBV15

CDR3 protein: CASSPDGDSYEQYF
clone size: NA
V gene: TRBV28

CDR3 protein: CASSLEGNYGYTF
clone size: NA
V gene: TRBV27

CDR3 protein: CASSYTGGRNTEAFF
clone size: NA
V gene: TRBV6-6

CDR3 protein: CASTGTRVGEQYF
clone size: NA
V gene: TRBV6-1

CDR3 protein: CASSASDLTGELFF
clone size: NA
V gene: TRBV6-1

CDR3 protein: CASSPSRAGEQYF
clone size: NA
V gene: TRBV18

CDR3 protein: CASKTGGAGGPNEQFF
clone size: NA
V gene: TRBV7-2

CDR3 protein: CASSWTPKDTQYF
clone size: few
V gene: TRBV7-3

CDR3 protein: CASMRGQTYEQYF
clone size: NA
V gene: TRBV6-5

CDR3 protein: CASSDSLTGELFF
clone size: NA
V gene: TRBV25-1

CDR3 protein: CASSYSGGVGKLFF
clone size: NA
V gene: TRBV6-6

CDR3 protein: CASSIDRGSYNEQFF
clone size: NA
V gene: TRBV7-3

CDR3 protein: CASSVGQGVDHTDTQYF
clone size: few
V gene: TRBV9

CDR3 protein: CASSPGLAVDTQYF
clone size: NA
V gene: TRBV9

CDR3 protein: CASRGQPGEEQYF
clone size: NA
V gene: TRBV7-9

CDR3 protein: CASTSMMTGRNSPLHF
clone size: once
V gene: TRBV5-4

CDR3 protein: CASSEGQREKLFF
clone size: NA
V gene: TRBV6-5

CDR3 protein: CSAGTGDYEQYF
clone size: NA
V gene: TRBV29-1

CDR3 protein: CASRKGQGESPLHF
clone size: few
V gene: TRBV6-1

CDR3 protein: CASKQGQGYNSPLHF
clone size: NA
V gene: TRBV6-5

CDR3 protein: CASSVLAGAVYEQYF
clone size: few
V gene: TRBV25-1

CDR3 protein: CATSRAPRLAGVAYEQYF
clone size: NA
V gene: TRBV15

CDR3 protein: CASREPNTEAFF
clone size: NA
V gene: TRBV6-1

CDR3 protein: CASSLRLADEQFF
clone size: few
V gene: TRBV7-2

CDR3 protein: CASSPLGSSAYEQYF
clone size: NA
V gene: TRBV7-2

CDR3 protein: CASSLRGGEVYEQYF
clone size: NA
V gene: TRBV27

CDR3 protein: CASSLRGGGSGYTF
clone size: few
V gene: TRBV11-2

CDR3 protein: CASSHLSRDNEQFF
clone size: NA
V gene: TRBV14

CDR3 protein: CASSPLSDRQRTQYF
clone size: once
V gene: TRBV6-5